A selection of T cell receptor beta chains follows, all from one sample in a study of T cell repertoires in cytomegalovirus infection. TCRdb fed the reads into MiXCR, producing one record per CDR3 protein. The repertoire holds over 450,000 distinct CDR3 sequences, with 10% to 12% as singletons. Sequencing used PBMCs. The origin of the receptors is a human donor in good health (CMV status not recorded). Some clones in this sample may be carry-over from other donors' samples. Each CDR3 is given with its conserved first and last residue. D genes are given only for firm matches. Size is omitted from some rows. Given values are once, few, many or a class for expanded clones.

V gene	J gene	clone size	CDR3 length	D gene	CDR3 protein	CDR3 DNA
TRBV7-8	TRBJ2-3	many	14	TRBD2	CASSTSGRADTQYF	TGTGCCAGCAGCACTAGCGGGAGGGCGGATACGCAGTATTTT
TRBV12-3/TRBV12-4	TRBJ2-5	-	16	-	CASSSTPPGAVETQYF	TGTGCCAGCAGTTCCACTCCCCCGGGAGCTGTAGAGACCCAGTACTTC
TRBV4-1	TRBJ2-7	many	15	-	CASSQAGRNSYEQYF	TGCGCCAGCAGCCAAGCAGGGCGGAATTCCTACGAGCAGTACTTC
TRBV4-2	TRBJ1-2	-	15	-	CASSHDRTLNYGYTF	TGTGCCAGCAGCCACGATCGGACACTTAACTATGGCTACACCTTC
TRBV6-5	TRBJ1-2	many	13	-	CASSRAGDYGYTF	TGTGCCAGCAGTAGAGCAGGGGACTATGGCTACACCTTC
TRBV18	TRBJ2-3	few	14	-	CASSPRDHTDTQYF	TGTGCCAGCTCACCCCGGGACCATACAGATACGCAGTATTTT
TRBV12-3/TRBV12-4	TRBJ2-5	few	12	-	CASSFRAETQYF	TGTGCCAGCAGTTTTAGGGCAGAGACCCAGTACTTC
TRBV2	TRBJ1-5	many	13	-	CASLQDGAQPQHF	TGTGCCAGTTTACAGGACGGGGCCCAGCCCCAGCATTTT
TRBV12-3/TRBV12-4	TRBJ1-1	few	14	-	CASRNPDRNTEAFF	TGTGCCAGCAGGAACCCGGACAGAAACACTGAAGCTTTCTTT
TRBV28	TRBJ1-1	many	12	-	CASSLKVSVAFF	TGTGCCAGCAGTTTAAAGGTCTCCGTCGCTTTCTTT
TRBV7-8	TRBJ1-2	many	16	-	CASSLAWQGANYGYTF	TGTGCCAGCAGCTTAGCTTGGCAGGGAGCTAACTATGGCTACACCTTC
TRBV5-6	TRBJ1-5	-	15	TRBD1	CASSTKTGTGQPQHF	TGTGCCAGCAGCACAAAGACAGGGACTGGACAGCCCCAGCATTTT
TRBV5-1	TRBJ2-1	few	16	-	CASSLVSGSSYNEQFF	TGCGCCAGCAGCTTAGTGTCAGGGAGCTCCTACAATGAGCAGTTCTTC
TRBV9	TRBJ2-1	-	14	-	CASSGGPKYNEQFF	TGTGCCAGCAGCGGGGGGCCTAAATACAATGAGCAGTTCTTC
TRBV28	TRBJ1-5	many	14	-	CATRRAGQGQPQHF	TGTGCCACCAGGCGAGCGGGGCAAGGTCAGCCCCAGCATTTT
TRBV15	TRBJ2-7	-	14	-	CATSRDQGPYEQYF	TGTGCCACCAGCAGAGATCAGGGGCCGTACGAGCAGTACTTC
TRBV29-1	TRBJ1-2	few	13	-	CSVGRVLDYGYTF	TGCAGCGTTGGAAGGGTGTTGGACTATGGCTACACCTTC
TRBV20-1	TRBJ1-1	few	12	-	CSATSLGTEAFF	TGCAGTGCTACCTCCCTTGGGACTGAAGCTTTCTTT
TRBV2	TRBJ2-7	-	12	-	CASSETLYEQYF	TGTGCCAGCAGTGAAACTCTCTACGAGCAGTACTTC
TRBV10-3	TRBJ1-1	few	16	-	CAISEGARAQNTEAFF	TGTGCCATCAGTGAGGGGGCGAGGGCACAGAACACTGAAGCTTTCTTT
TRBV4-2	TRBJ2-1	many	15	TRBD2	CASSQGLAADNEQFF	TGTGCCAGCAGCCAAGGACTAGCGGCGGACAATGAGCAGTTCTTC
TRBV28	TRBJ1-5	many	15	-	CASSPDSPSNQPQHF	TGTGCCAGCAGTCCGGACAGCCCTAGCAATCAGCCCCAGCATTTT
TRBV12-3/TRBV12-4	TRBJ1-6	many	14	-	CASSRGPYNSPLHF	TGTGCCAGCAGCCGGGGTCCCTATAATTCACCCCTCCACTTT
TRBV7-9	TRBJ2-7	many	13	-	CASRKGVEDEQYF	TGTGCCAGCAGAAAGGGGGTGGAGGACGAGCAGTACTTC
TRBV5-4	TRBJ1-1	many	13	-	CASSRSGGTEAFF	TGTGCCAGCAGCCGTTCGGGAGGCACTGAAGCTTTCTTT
TRBV7-8	TRBJ2-5	many	17	TRBD2	CASSFGASGGGQETQYF	TGTGCCAGCAGCTTTGGGGCCTCGGGCGGGGGCCAAGAGACCCAGTACTTC
TRBV2	TRBJ2-7	few	13	TRBD1	CASSVTGLNEQYF	TGTGCCAGCAGTGTGACAGGGCTCAACGAGCAGTACTTC